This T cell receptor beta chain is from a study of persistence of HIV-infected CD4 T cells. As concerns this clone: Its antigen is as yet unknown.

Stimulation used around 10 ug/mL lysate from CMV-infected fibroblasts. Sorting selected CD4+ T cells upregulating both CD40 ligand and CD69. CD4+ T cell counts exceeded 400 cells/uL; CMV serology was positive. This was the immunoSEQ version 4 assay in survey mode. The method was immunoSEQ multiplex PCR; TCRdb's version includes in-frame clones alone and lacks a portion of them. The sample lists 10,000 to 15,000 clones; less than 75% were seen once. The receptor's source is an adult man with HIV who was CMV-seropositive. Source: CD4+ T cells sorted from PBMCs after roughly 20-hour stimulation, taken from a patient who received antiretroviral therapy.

DNA of the CDR3: TGTGCCAGTAGCATCGTGGGACAGAAGTTTGAAAAACTGTTTTTT. Translated: CASSIVGQKFEKLFF. J is TRBJ1-4 and V is TRBV19; 7 bases match TRBD1. The CDR3 has 15 residues. J lost 7 bases, V lost 6 bases, and 11 bases had no gene match. The V gene's germline CDR1 is LNHDA and CDR2 SQIVND (reference sequence).